One and the same sample provided the 26 T cell receptor beta chains below, sequenced in a study of cytotoxic CD8 clonotypes in ibrutinib-treated CLL. The method was immunoSEQ multiplex PCR; TCRdb's version includes in-frame clones alone and lacks a portion of them. The data hold around 140,000 clones, with approximately 80% observed a single time. The starting material was PBMCs, obtained after 36 months of ibrutinib treatment. Receptor source: a human donor with chronic lymphocytic leukemia.

The chain recombines TRBV29-1 with TRBJ2-1; unclear D gene. V lost 6 bases to trimming and J lost 0 bases, with 12 bases between them. Germline V gene lookup returns CDR1 SQVTM and CDR2 ANQGSEA. The CDR3 has 14 residues. The CDR3 reads CSVLTRNSYNEQFF. The CDR3 DNA follows: TGCAGCGTCCTTACAAGAAACTCCTACAATGAGCAGTTCTTC.

V usage is TRBV5-1 and J usage is TRBJ2-2, with 8 nucleotides matching TRBD2. Germline V gives CDR1 SGHRS, CDR2 YFSETQ. V lost 1 base to trimming and J lost 7 bases; unmatched junction nucleotides: 6. This CDR3 has 15 amino acids. The DNA of the CDR3 is TGCGCCAGCAGCTTGATCGGGAGGGCCAACGGGGAGCTGTTTTTT. It codes for CASSLIGRANGELFF.

The rearrangement joins TRBV28 to TRBJ2-5; 11 bases align to TRBD1. CDR3 length equals 16 residues. The J segment lost 4 bases and the V segment lost 5 bases, leaving 9 bases of the junction unmatched. Germline CDR1 reads MDHEN; CDR2 reads SYDVKM. The CDR3 DNA is TGTGCCAGCAGTACCGGACAGGGGGCCAGTCGAGAGACCCAGTACTTC. Amino acid sequence: CASSTGQGASRETQYF.

This clone occurred once. The chain uses TRBV15 and TRBJ2-5, with D uncertain. Germline CDR1 is LNHNV and CDR2 is YYDKDF (reference sequence). With 5 bases removed from V and 3 bases from J, the gap between germline ends came to 13 bases. The CDR3 spans 14 residues. CDR3 loop: CATSAAQLKETQYF. CDR3 sequence (DNA): TGTGCCACCAGCGCGGCTCAACTGAAAGAGACCCAGTACTTC.

This chain uses TRBV6-1 with TRBJ2-1, with TRBD1 matching 9 bases. V lost 4 bases, J lost 7 bases, and 8 bases stayed unmatched. Per the germline V gene, CDR1 is MNHNS and CDR2 is SASEGT. The CDR3 consists of 15 residues. CDR3 protein: CASSAGTGNGNEQFF. CDR3 coding DNA: TGTGCCAGCAGTGCCGGGACAGGGAACGGGAATGAGCAGTTCTTC.

V and J are TRBV6-6 and TRBJ2-7, with D perhaps TRBD1 (5 bases). V shed 8 bases and J shed 7 bases, with 21 bases lying between them. The germline V gene has CDR1 MNHNY and CDR2 SVGAGI (reference sequence). The CDR3 consists of 14 residues. The CDR3: CASHPGQGKGEQYF. CDR3 DNA sequence: TGTGCCAGCCACCCCGGGCAGGGAAAGGGGGAGCAGTACTTC.

The chain combines TRBV19 with TRBJ1-2; 9 bases map to TRBD1. The CDR3 runs to 14 residues. Germline-derived CDR1 and CDR2 are LNHDA and SQIVND (reference sequence). J lost 7 bases, V lost 7 bases, and 10 bases had no gene match. The CDR3 DNA sequence: TGTGCCAGTACCCGACGGGACAGGGTTTTTGGCTACACCTTC. It codes for CASTRRDRVFGYTF.

The gene calls are TRBV9 and TRBJ1-3, with a possible D match to TRBD1 (5 bases). CDR1 SGDLS and CDR2 YYNGEE come from the germline V gene. Trimming took off 6 bases at V and 3 bases at J, with 13 bases between the two ends. The CDR3 is 14 residues long. CDR3 coding DNA: TGTGCCAGCACACCAGGGAAGGATGGAAACACCATATATTTT. Its protein product is CASTPGKDGNTIYF.

The chain carries TRBV2 and TRBJ2-5, with TRBD1 matching over 9 bases. V dropped 6 bases and J dropped 5; count of bases not matched to a gene: 10. This CDR3 is 15 amino acids long. The germline gives CDR1 SNHLY, CDR2 FYNNEI. The CDR3 sequence: CASRLGQGIFETQYF. Here the CDR3 DNA reads TGTGCCAGCAGATTAGGACAGGGGATTTTTGAGACCCAGTACTTC.

The rearrangement uses TRBV10-3 and TRBJ2-5; 12 bases agree with TRBD2. Germline V lookup: CDR1 ENHRY, CDR2 SYGVKD. The length of the CDR3 is 13 residues. V lost 7 bases, J lost 7 bases, and 4 bases stayed unmatched. The CDR3 loop is CAITSGRGGTQYF. In nucleotides, the CDR3 is TGTGCCATCACTAGCGGGAGGGGAGGGACCCAGTACTTC.

The chain couples TRBV30 to TRBJ2-7; tentative D call: TRBD1 (5 bases). The CDR3 contains 13 residues. V dropped 5 bases and J dropped 0 bases, with 11 bases sitting between them. Per the germline V gene, CDR1 is GTSNPN and CDR2 is SVGIG (reference sequence). CDR3 residues: CAWRQKHSYEQYF. In nucleotides, the CDR3 is TGTGCCTGGCGACAGAAACACTCCTACGAGCAGTACTTC.

This clone was found a few times. J is TRBJ1-1 and V is TRBV2, with TRBD1 matching 7 bases. After removal of 2 bases from V and 1 base from J, the junction contained 4 bases not matched to a gene. Germline V CDR1 and CDR2: SNHLY, FYNNEI. This CDR3 is 15 amino acids long. The CDR3 sequence: CASSEQGVRNTEAFF. The CDR3 region has the DNA TGTGCCAGCAGTGAACAGGGGGTGAGGAACACTGAAGCTTTCTTT.

The CDR3 sequence: CASSEQQTGGKMAQYF. In DNA form, the CDR3 reads TGCGCCAGCAGTGAACAACAGACAGGAGGGAAGATGGCCCAGTACTTC. The chain couples TRBV10-1 to TRBJ2-5, with D perhaps TRBD1 or TRBD2 (6 bases each). Germline-derived CDR1 and CDR2 are WNHNN and SYGVQD (reference sequence). The CDR3 has 16 amino acids. V was shortened by 3 bases and J by 9 bases, with 23 bases between the two germline ends.

The sample holds many counts of this clone. The gene calls are TRBV5-1 and TRBJ2-1; D is unresolved. Trimming stripped 6 bases from V and 6 bases from J, with 7 bases between. The germline V gene encodes CDR1 SGHRS and CDR2 YFSETQ. The CDR3 is 11 residues long. In DNA, the CDR3 is TGCGCCAGCACAGAAGGCAATGAGCAGTTCTTC. Translating gives CASTEGNEQFF.

This rearrangement joins TRBV5-1 to TRBJ2-2; D gene ambiguous. This CDR3 region has 13 residues. The V gene lost 1 base and the J gene lost 5 bases, with 6 bases spanning the gap. Germline V CDR1 and CDR2: SGHRS, YFSETQ. The CDR3 protein is CASSLRRTGELFF. The DNA of the CDR3 is TGCGCCAGCAGCTTGCGCCGGACCGGGGAGCTGTTTTTT.

This chain joins TRBV28 and TRBJ1-3, with TRBD1 matching over 7 bases. This CDR3 comprises 16 residues. Germline CDR1 MDHEN, CDR2 SYDVKM. Losses at the gene ends were 1 base for V and 0 bases for J; bases not matched to a gene: 3. The CDR3 sequence is CASSLFRGGSGNTIYF. In DNA form, the CDR3 reads TGTGCCAGCAGTTTATTCAGGGGGGGCTCTGGAAACACCATATATTTT. Using reference TRBV28 and TRBJ1-3 for the parts outside the CDR3, the full variable domain is DVKVTQSSRYLVKRTGEKVFLECVQDMDHENMFWYRQDPGLGLRLIYFSYDVKMKEKGDIPEGYSVSREKKERFSLILESASTNQTSMYLCASSLFRGGSGNTIYFGEGSWLTVV.

V and J are TRBV2 and TRBJ2-7; D remains unclear. V was cut by 1 base and J by 3 bases, with 13 bases left in between. This CDR3 contains 15 residues. Germline loops: CDR1 SNHLY, CDR2 FYNNEI. The CDR3 spells CASSEDVPLDYEQYF. Here the CDR3 DNA reads TGTGCCAGCAGTGAAGACGTCCCCCTGGACTACGAGCAGTACTTC. The whole variable domain, remainder taken from reference TRBV2 and TRBJ2-7, is EPEVTQTPSHQVTQMGQEVILRCVPISNHLYFYWYRQILGQKVEFLVSFYNNEISEKSEIFDDQFSVERPDGSNFTLKIRSTKLEDSAMYFCASSEDVPLDYEQYFGPGTRLTVT.

The chain links TRBV7-3 to TRBJ2-3, with D uncertain. The CDR3 sequence is 14 residues long. Germline CDR1 reads SGHTA; CDR2 reads FQGTGA. Trimming stripped 4 bases from V and 4 bases from J, with 12 bases between. The CDR3, as DNA: TGTGCCAGCAGCTCGAATCCCGGCGCAGATACGCAGTATTTT. Translation: CASSSNPGADTQYF.

The chain has TRBV11-2 and TRBJ1-1; D is possibly TRBD1 (5 bases). Deletions cut 7 bases from V and 0 bases from J, with 12 bases between. Germline CDR1 SGHAT, CDR2 FQNNGV. The CDR3 is made up of 14 amino acids. The DNA for the CDR3 is TGTGCCAGCACGCTGACAGATTTGAACACTGAAGCTTTCTTT. Protein: CASTLTDLNTEAFF.

Comments on this clone: A junction boundary mismatches the germline segment, possibly from a read error. The chain combines TRBV29-1 with TRBJ2-1; D is unclear. CDR1 and CDR2 from the germline V gene are SQVTM and ANQGSEA. This CDR3 has 13 residues. The CDR3 region is CSVEGIVPNEQFF. For the CDR3, the DNA is TGCAGCGTGGAAGGGATTGTTCCCAATGAGCAGTTCTTC.

The rearrangement uses TRBV29-1 and TRBJ1-5; 7 bases align to TRBD1. The germline CDR1 and CDR2 sequences are SQVTM and ANQGSEA. J gave up 1 base and V 7 bases, and 4 bases lay outside the gene matches. This CDR3 has 13 residues. In DNA, the CDR3 is TGCAGCGCCCAGGGACAGAGCAATCAGCCCCAGCATTTT. Protein sequence: CSAQGQSNQPQHF. Full variable domain (remainder filled in from reference TRBV29-1 and TRBJ1-5): SAVISQKPSRDICQRGTSLTIQCQVDSQVTMMFWYRQQPGQSLTLIATANQGSEATYESGFVIDKFPISRPNLTFSTLTVSNMSPEDSSIYLCSAQGQSNQPQHFGDGTRLSIL.

This sequence joins TRBV28 and TRBJ2-2, with 9 nucleotides matching TRBD2. Germline trimming cut 4 bases from V and 7 bases from J; bases unmatched to any gene: 7. Germline CDR1 is MDHEN and CDR2 is SYDVKM. CDR3 length: 15 residues. The CDR3 region has the DNA TGTGCCAGCAGTTCCCTAGCGGGAAGTAGCGGGGAGCTGTTTTTT. Amino acids: CASSSLAGSSGELFF.

The chain employs TRBV19 and TRBJ1-2; D is possibly TRBD1 (6 bases). Trimming removed 7 bases at V and 6 bases at J, with 18 bases between. Looked up from germline, CDR1 is LNHDA and CDR2 is SQIVND (reference sequence). The CDR3 has 14 residues. In DNA form, the CDR3 reads TGTGCCAGTACCGACAGGCGGAGCATCAATGGCTACACCTTC. It translates to CASTDRRSINGYTF.

This clone is a singleton in its sample. The rearrangement uses TRBV2 and TRBJ2-3; D may be TRBD1 or TRBD2 (6 bases each). The CDR3 contains 15 residues. The germline V gene encodes CDR1 SNHLY and CDR2 FYNNEI. Trimming removed 8 bases at V and 5 bases at J, with 20 bases between. This CDR3 reads CASAQPGAFVDTQYF. CDR3 DNA: TGTGCCAGCGCTCAGCCGGGGGCTTTCGTAGATACGCAGTATTTT.

The sample holds a few counts of this clone. CDR3 sequence reads: CAWSRTANYGYTF. CDR3 nucleotides: TGTGCCTGGAGTCGAACTGCTAACTATGGCTACACCTTC. V usage is TRBV30 and J usage is TRBJ1-2; D is ambiguous. The germline V and J ends were trimmed by 2 bases and 0 bases, with 7 bases remaining between them. The CDR3 consists of 13 residues. Per germline, CDR1 GTSNPN and CDR2 SVGIG (reference sequence).

This clone was counted a few times. The rearrangement links TRBV30 to TRBJ1-1; 7 bases align to TRBD1. The CDR3 length is 15 residues. Germline V gene lookup returns CDR1 GTSNPN and CDR2 SVGIG (reference sequence). Trimming took 4 bases from V and 1 from J; bases not matched to a gene: 9. The DNA for the CDR3 is TGTGCCTGGATCCCAGGGGGGACGGCGAACACTGAAGCTTTCTTT. Translated: CAWIPGGTANTEAFF.